The 17 T cell receptor beta chains below come from one sample, sequenced in a study of shared clonotypes between healthy human individuals. Here immunoSEQ multiplex PCR was the method, and the copy in TCRdb shows in-frame clones only, minus some. The table records a few million clones, approximately 92% of them present only once. The sequenced sample was naive CD4+ T cells sorted from blood. Subset indicated: CD45RA+ positively selected. These receptors were obtained from a man aged 18 to 29 in good health.

The chain is built from TRBV7-9 and TRBJ1-4; D is unresolved. Trimming left V 1 base short and J 13 bases short, with 13 bases between. Germline values: CDR1 SEHNR, CDR2 FQNEAQ (reference sequence). The length of the CDR3 is 13 residues. CDR3 sequence (DNA): TGTGCCAGCAGCTTAGTGCTTGGCAAGGGACTGTTTTTT. This codes for CASSLVLGKGLFF.

This chain joins TRBV12-5 and TRBJ2-7; D is unclear. This CDR3 comprises 14 residues. The V end was cut by 2 bases, the J end by 9 bases, with 17 bases between. The V gene's germline CDR1 is LGHNT and CDR2 FRNRAP. The CDR3 coding sequence is TGTGCTAGTGGTTTGTCGGGCAGTGGGTCCCGGCAGTACTTC. This sequence encodes CASGLSGSGSRQYF.

This sequence joins TRBV7-6 and TRBJ2-3; D call uncertain. Germline assignment: CDR1 SGHVS and CDR2 FNYEAQ. The CDR3 totals 17 residues. V dropped 0 bases and J dropped 1 base, with 14 bases sitting between them. The CDR3 DNA reads as TGTGCCAGCAGCTTAGCCCCCCCGTCGGGTGGCACAGATACGCAGTATTTT. Its translation: CASSLAPPSGGTDTQYF.

V usage is TRBV7-2 and J usage is TRBJ1-5, with TRBD1 identical over 9 bases. This CDR3 comprises 15 residues. Trimming at V came to 5 bases and at J to 6 bases, leaving 8 bases not matched to a gene. CDR1 and CDR2 from the germline V gene are SGHTA and FQGNSA. The CDR3 loop reads CASSNATGGGQPQHF. Written as DNA, the CDR3 is TGTGCCAGCAGCAACGCAACAGGGGGCGGTCAGCCCCAGCATTTT.

The CDR3 region is CASSFTGLGTEAFF. Here the CDR3 DNA reads TGCGCCAGCAGCTTCACAGGGTTGGGGACTGAAGCTTTCTTT. The chain joins TRBV5-1 to TRBJ1-1; D is possibly TRBD1 (6 bases). The CDR3 is 14 residues long. CDR1 is SGHRS, CDR2 YFSETQ, per germline. V was shortened by 2 bases and J by 5 bases, with 13 bases between the two germline ends.

The sample holds a few counts of this clone. The chain links TRBV19 to TRBJ1-1; the D is unclear. This CDR3 comprises 15 residues. Trimming cost V 1 base and J 4 bases, with 13 bases left between them. CDR1 LNHDA and CDR2 SQIVND come from the germline V gene (reference sequence). The CDR3 sequence: CASSIVGGESTEAFF. As DNA, the CDR3 is TGTGCCAGTAGTATAGTCGGTGGCGAGAGCACTGAAGCTTTCTTT.

A single count supports this clone. The V call is TRBV7-2, the J call TRBJ1-1; D is possibly TRBD1 (6 bases). CDR3 length: 15 amino acids. Per germline, CDR1 SGHTA and CDR2 FQGNSA. Trimming pared 5 bases from V and 8 bases from J, leaving 21 bases between. In DNA form, the CDR3 reads TGTGCCAGCAGCCCGACAAAATTCGGGACACGAGAAGCTTTCTTT. It yields the protein CASSPTKFGTREAFF.

This chain links TRBV5-4 with TRBJ2-1; possibly TRBD1 for D (6 bases). Germline V gene data show CDR1 as SGHNT and CDR2 as YYREEE (reference sequence). This CDR3 is built from 17 residues. The V gene lost 4 bases and the J gene lost 9 bases, with 26 bases spanning the gap. The CDR3 DNA follows: TGTGCCAGCAGCCCTTACTGGGGGACACAAATGTCCGGTGAGCAGTTCTTC. Protein product: CASSPYWGTQMSGEQFF.

J is TRBJ1-1 and V is TRBV19; maybe TRBD1 (5 bases). The CDR3 covers 14 residues. Per germline, CDR1 LNHDA and CDR2 SQIVND (reference sequence). V shed 2 bases and J shed 4 bases, with 11 bases lying between them. In DNA form, the CDR3 reads TGTGCCAGTAGTATATCCGACAGTCGCACTGAAGCTTTCTTT. Encoded protein: CASSISDSRTEAFF.

This clone was picked up one time. Other DNA sequences of this sample code for an identical CDR3. This chain connects TRBV6-5 to TRBJ2-7, with 8 bases matching TRBD1. This CDR3 region has 15 residues. The junction had 2 bases not matched to a gene; V was cut back by 0 bases and J by 1 base. The V gene's germline CDR1 is MNHEY and CDR2 SVGAGI. This CDR3 reads CASSYSTGGSYEQYF. CDR3 in DNA: TGTGCCAGCAGTTACTCAACAGGGGGGTCCTACGAGCAGTACTTC.

The chain is built from TRBV10-3 and TRBJ1-2; 10 bases line up with TRBD1. V shed 10 bases and J 8 bases; nucleotides not matched to a gene: 4. There are 11 residues in the CDR3. Germline assignment: CDR1 ENHRY and CDR2 SYGVKD. The CDR3 spells CATGTGEGYTF. Written as DNA, the CDR3 is TGTGCCACCGGGACAGGGGAAGGCTACACCTTC.

The chain carries TRBV11-2 and TRBJ2-3; D remains unclear. Trimming took 2 bases from V and 2 from J, leaving 11 bases between them. Germline assignment: CDR1 SGHAT and CDR2 FQNNGV. The length of the CDR3 is 15 residues. CDR3 sequence: CASSLRLEVTDTQYF. CDR3 coding DNA: TGTGCCAGCAGCTTAAGGTTAGAGGTCACAGATACGCAGTATTTT.

The rearrangement uses TRBV7-3 and TRBJ2-7, with TRBD2 matching 8 bases. The J segment lost 2 bases and the V segment lost 3 bases, leaving 6 bases of the junction unmatched. There are 15 residues in the CDR3. The V gene's germline CDR1 is SGHTA and CDR2 FQGTGA. The CDR3 spells CASSFSGAEPYEQYF. The CDR3 region has the DNA TGTGCCAGCAGCTTTAGCGGGGCGGAACCCTACGAGCAGTACTTC.

Comment on this clone: Its ends do not fully match the called genes, so a read error is possible. Other DNA sequences in the sample encode the same CDR3. The chain recombines TRBV7-7 with TRBJ2-3; 9 nucleotides line up with TRBD2. The CDR3 consists of 14 residues. Germline V gene data show CDR1 as SSHAT and CDR2 as FNYEAQ (reference sequence). The CDR3 here is CASSLAGGTDTQYF. The CDR3 DNA reads as TGTGCTAGCAGCTTAGCGGGAGGCACAGATACGCAGTATTTT.

The chain combines TRBV10-2 with TRBJ2-7, with 7 nucleotides matching TRBD1. Germline CDR1 WSHSY, CDR2 SAAADI. This CDR3 has 13 amino acids. After removal of 7 bases from V and 0 bases from J, the junction contained 3 bases not matched to a gene. In DNA, the CDR3 is TGCGCCAGCACCCGGGACAGCTCCTACGAGCAGTACTTC. Translation gives CASTRDSSYEQYF.

This chain uses TRBV18 with TRBJ2-7; the D call may be TRBD1 or TRBD2 (6 bases each). This CDR3 has 13 residues. Germline V gene data show CDR1 as KGHSH and CDR2 as LQKENI. V lost 1 base and J 6 bases, leaving 10 bases between the germline ends. The CDR3 DNA reads TGTGCCAGCTCACCACTCGGGGGCTCCGAGCAGTACTTC. Residues: CASSPLGGSEQYF.

This clone is a singleton in its sample. The chain combines TRBV19 with TRBJ1-5, with a weak D call TRBD1 (6 bases). Germline CDR1 reads LNHDA; CDR2 reads SQIVND (reference sequence). The germline V and J ends were trimmed by 8 bases and 0 bases, with 17 bases remaining between them. The CDR3 sequence is 16 residues long. DNA of the CDR3: TGTGCCAGTTCCCGGACAGTTCCGAATAGCAATCAGCCCCAGCATTTT. It is translated as CASSRTVPNSNQPQHF.